A selection of T cell receptor beta chains follows, all from one sample in a study of T cells after yellow fever vaccination. MiXCR, applied by TCRdb to the 5' RACE reads, yields one record per CDR3 protein. The sample consists of hundreds of thousands of distinct CDR3 sequences, around a sixth of them appearing once. The starting material was PBMCs, obtained before the yellow fever booster vaccination. The receptors were sampled from a man aged 18 to 30 who received the YFV17D yellow fever vaccine. Both conserved end residues are part of each CDR3. Each record gives: clone size, J gene, V gene, D gene, CDR3 DNA, CDR3 protein. D genes are given only for firm matches. Part of the rows lack a size; the others show once, few, many or a class for expanded clones.

>NA|TRBJ2-3|TRBV3-1|NA
TGTGCCAGCAGCCATCCCGACTTCACAGATACGCAGTATTTT
CASSHPDFTDTQYF
>few|TRBJ2-6|TRBV6-5|NA
TGTGCCAGCAGCCGAGGAGCTCTGGGGGCCAACGTCCTGACTTTC
CASSRGALGANVLTF
>NA|TRBJ2-1|TRBV5-1|TRBD1
TGCGCCAGCAGCTTGAGGCAGGGGGTTAACAATGAGCAGTTCTTC
CASSLRQGVNNEQFF
>NA|TRBJ2-7|TRBV7-9|NA
TGTGCCAGCAGCAGACCACGGACCTACGAGCAGTACTTC
CASSRPRTYEQYF
>NA|TRBJ2-2|TRBV6-5|TRBD2
TGTGCCAGCAGGGGGACTAGCGGCTACACCGGGGAGCTGTTTTTT
CASRGTSGYTGELFF
>few|TRBJ1-4|TRBV21-1|NA
TGTGCCAGCAGCAAAGGGAATCGAGGCCCCGTGACAGGAAACCTCGGGGGTGAAAAACTGTTTTTT
CASSKGNRGPVTGNLGGEKLFF
>NA|TRBJ2-1|TRBV20-1|TRBD2
TGCAGTGCTAGTGCGAGCGGGGGACGACAGTTCTTC
CSASASGGRQFF
>few|TRBJ2-3|TRBV12-3/TRBV12-4|NA
TGTGCCAGCAGTTTAACCAGATCCACAGATACGCAGTATTTT
CASSLTRSTDTQYF
>NA|TRBJ1-6|TRBV11-1|NA
TGTGCCAGCAGCTTGACATCCGAGGAGGATAATTCACCCCTCCACTTT
CASSLTSEEDNSPLHF
>NA|TRBJ2-1|TRBV15|TRBD1
TGTGCCTCCAGCAGAGATTCCGGTTCGACAGGGAAGATCTACAATGAGCAGTTCTTC
CASSRDSGSTGKIYNEQFF
>few|TRBJ2-5|TRBV28|TRBD2
TGTGCCAGCAGAAAGCGGGGGGGCAGTGAGACCCAGTACTTC
CASRKRGGSETQYF
>few|TRBJ2-3|TRBV20-1|NA
TGCAGTGCCGTATTAGCGACCGGCACAGATACGCAGTATTTT
CSAVLATGTDTQYF
>many|TRBJ1-1|TRBV12-3/TRBV12-4|NA
TGTGCCAGCAGTTTATCCATGAACACTGAAGCTTTCTTT
CASSLSMNTEAFF
>few|TRBJ2-2|TRBV4-1|TRBD1
TGCGCCAGCAGCCCCAAAAGAGGGGGCCCGGACACCGGGGAGCTGTTTTTT
CASSPKRGGPDTGELFF
>NA|TRBJ2-2|TRBV4-3|NA
TGCGCCAGCAGCCAAATTCGCGAGGTAGTCGGGGAGCAAGGCGGGGAGCTGTTTTTT
CASSQIREVVGEQGGELFF
>once|TRBJ1-6|TRBV12-3/TRBV12-4|TRBD1
TGTGCCAGCAGGGGGACAGGGGGCTTTTCACCCCTCCACTTT
CASRGTGGFSPLHF
>NA|TRBJ2-1|TRBV4-3|TRBD2
TGCGCCAGCAGCCCCACAGCGCGGGGGGGCGAAGTTGAGCAGTTCTTC
CASSPTARGGEVEQFF
>few|TRBJ1-1|TRBV12-3/TRBV12-4|NA
TGTGCCAGCAGGCCTCGGGAGGTGGGCACTGAAGCTTTCTTT
CASRPREVGTEAFF
>few|TRBJ1-4|TRBV4-1|NA
TGCGCCAGCAGCCGCGATCAGGGTACTAATGAAAAACTGTTTTTT
CASSRDQGTNEKLFF
>NA|TRBJ1-4|TRBV27|NA
TGTGCCAGCAGTTTACACGGGGCAGTAAGGGAAAAACTGTTTTTT
CASSLHGAVREKLFF
>NA|TRBJ1-1|TRBV9|NA
TGTGCCAGCGGAGAACGACAGATGAACACTGAAGCTTTCTTT
CASGERQMNTEAFF
>many|TRBJ1-1|TRBV20-1|TRBD1
TGCAGTGCTAGAGATCACAGGGGCTCCGCTGAAGCTTTCTTT
CSARDHRGSAEAFF
>NA|TRBJ1-5|TRBV5-3|NA
TGTGCCAGAAGCTCGAGCCATGTTAGGACAGCGGATAGCAATCAGCCCCAGCATTTT
CARSSSHVRTADSNQPQHF
>medium-sized|TRBJ2-1|TRBV4-1|TRBD2
TGCGCCAGCAGCCAAGAACGCGGGGGGTATGATGAGCAGTTCTTC
CASSQERGGYDEQFF
>NA|TRBJ1-2|TRBV30|NA
TGTGCCTGGACTTTGTCAGACTATGGCTACACCTTC
CAWTLSDYGYTF
>many|TRBJ2-5|TRBV7-3|TRBD1
TGTGCCAGCAGCTCACCGGGACAGGTGAAGGGGGAGACCCAGTACTTC
CASSSPGQVKGETQYF
>NA|TRBJ1-4|TRBV6-5|NA
TGTGCCAGCAGTCCTTGGGGGGGTGCAACTAATGAAAAACTGTTTTTT
CASSPWGGATNEKLFF
>few|TRBJ2-5|TRBV29-1|TRBD2
TGCAGCGTTGACCCTAGCGGGGGGGTCCGGGAGACCCAGTACTTC
CSVDPSGGVRETQYF